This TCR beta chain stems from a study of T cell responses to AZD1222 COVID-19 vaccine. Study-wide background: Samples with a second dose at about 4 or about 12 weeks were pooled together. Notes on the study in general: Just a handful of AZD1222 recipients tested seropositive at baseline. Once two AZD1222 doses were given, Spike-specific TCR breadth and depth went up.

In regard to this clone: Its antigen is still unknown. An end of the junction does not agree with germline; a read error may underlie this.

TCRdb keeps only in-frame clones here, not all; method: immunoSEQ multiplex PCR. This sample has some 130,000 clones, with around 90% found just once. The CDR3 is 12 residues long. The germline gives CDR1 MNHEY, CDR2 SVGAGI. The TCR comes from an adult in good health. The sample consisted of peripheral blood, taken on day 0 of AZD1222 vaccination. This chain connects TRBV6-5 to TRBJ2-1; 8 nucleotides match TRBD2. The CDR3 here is CASSYSGGGTIF. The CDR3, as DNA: TGTGCCAGCAGTTACTCCGGGGGGGGAACGATCTTC.